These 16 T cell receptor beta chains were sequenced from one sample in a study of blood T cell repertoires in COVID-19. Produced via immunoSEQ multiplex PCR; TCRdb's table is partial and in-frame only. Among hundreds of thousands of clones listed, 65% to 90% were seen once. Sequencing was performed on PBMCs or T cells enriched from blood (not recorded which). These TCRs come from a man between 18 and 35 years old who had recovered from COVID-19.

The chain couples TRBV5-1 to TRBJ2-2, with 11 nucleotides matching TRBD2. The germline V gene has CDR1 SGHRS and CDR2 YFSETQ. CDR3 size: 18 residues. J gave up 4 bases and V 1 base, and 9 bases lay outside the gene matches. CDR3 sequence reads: CASSLISGGATGTGELFF. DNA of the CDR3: TGCGCCAGCAGCTTGATTAGCGGGGGGGCCACGGGCACCGGGGAGCTGTTTTTT.

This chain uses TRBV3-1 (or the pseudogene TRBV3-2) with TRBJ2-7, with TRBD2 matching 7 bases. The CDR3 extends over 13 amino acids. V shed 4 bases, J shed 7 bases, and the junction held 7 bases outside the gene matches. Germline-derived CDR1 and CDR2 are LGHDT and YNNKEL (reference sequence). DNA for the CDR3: TGTGCCAGCAGCCCCAGACTAGCAGTGGAGCAGTACTTC. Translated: CASSPRLAVEQYF.

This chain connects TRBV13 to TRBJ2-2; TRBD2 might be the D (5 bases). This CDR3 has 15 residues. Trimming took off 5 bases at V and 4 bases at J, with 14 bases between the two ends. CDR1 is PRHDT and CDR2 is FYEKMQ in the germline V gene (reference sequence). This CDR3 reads CASSPREITTGELFF. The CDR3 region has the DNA TGTGCCAGCAGCCCGAGGGAAATTACCACCGGGGAGCTGTTTTTT.

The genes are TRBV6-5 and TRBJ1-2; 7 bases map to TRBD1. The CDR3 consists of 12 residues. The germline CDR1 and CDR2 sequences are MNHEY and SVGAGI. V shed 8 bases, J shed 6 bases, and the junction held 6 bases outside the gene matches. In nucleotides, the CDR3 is TGTGCCAGCTGGGGAACAGGGGATGGCTACACCTTC. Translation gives CASWGTGDGYTF.

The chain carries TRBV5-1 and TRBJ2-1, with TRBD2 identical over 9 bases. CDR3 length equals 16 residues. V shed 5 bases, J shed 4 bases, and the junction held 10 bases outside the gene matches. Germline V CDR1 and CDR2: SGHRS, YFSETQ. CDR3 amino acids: CASRREPAGGYNEQFF. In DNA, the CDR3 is TGCGCCAGCAGGCGGGAGCCAGCGGGGGGTTACAATGAGCAGTTCTTC.

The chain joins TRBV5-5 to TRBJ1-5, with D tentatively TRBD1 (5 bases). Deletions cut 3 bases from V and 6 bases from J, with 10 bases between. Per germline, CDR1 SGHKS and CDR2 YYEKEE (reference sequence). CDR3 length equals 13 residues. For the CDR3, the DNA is TGTGCCAGCAGCTCAGACAGTGTTCAGCCCCAGCATTTT. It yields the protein CASSSDSVQPQHF. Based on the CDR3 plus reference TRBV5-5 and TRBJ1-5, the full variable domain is DAGVTQSPTHLIKTRGQQVTLRCSPISGHKSVSWYQQVLGQGPQFIFQYYEKEERGRGNFPDRFSARQFPNYSSELNVNALLLGDSALYLCASSSDSVQPQHFGDGTRLSIL.

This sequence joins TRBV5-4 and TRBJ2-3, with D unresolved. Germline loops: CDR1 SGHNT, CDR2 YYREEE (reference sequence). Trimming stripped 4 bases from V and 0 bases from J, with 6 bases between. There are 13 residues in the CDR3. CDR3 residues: CASSGPSTDTQYF. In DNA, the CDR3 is TGTGCCAGCAGCGGCCCTAGCACAGATACGCAGTATTTT.

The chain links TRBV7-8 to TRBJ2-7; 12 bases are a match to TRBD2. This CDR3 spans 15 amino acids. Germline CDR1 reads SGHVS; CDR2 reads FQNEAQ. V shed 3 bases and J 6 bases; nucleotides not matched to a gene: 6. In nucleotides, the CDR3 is TGTGCCAGCAGCTTCGTGACTAGCGGGAGACCCGAGCAGTACTTC. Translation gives CASSFVTSGRPEQYF.

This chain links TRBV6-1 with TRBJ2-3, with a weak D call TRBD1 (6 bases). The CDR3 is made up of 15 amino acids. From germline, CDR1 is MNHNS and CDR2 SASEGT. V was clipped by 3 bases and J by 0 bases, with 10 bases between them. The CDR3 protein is CASSERGFSTDTQYF. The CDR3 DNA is TGTGCCAGCAGTGAGAGGGGGTTCAGCACAGATACGCAGTATTTT.

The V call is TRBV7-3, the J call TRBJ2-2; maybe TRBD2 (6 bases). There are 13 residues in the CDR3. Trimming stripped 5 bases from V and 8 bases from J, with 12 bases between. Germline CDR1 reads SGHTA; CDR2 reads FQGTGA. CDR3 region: CASSPTTSGELFF. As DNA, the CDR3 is TGTGCCAGCAGCCCGACGACTAGTGGGGAGCTGTTTTTT.

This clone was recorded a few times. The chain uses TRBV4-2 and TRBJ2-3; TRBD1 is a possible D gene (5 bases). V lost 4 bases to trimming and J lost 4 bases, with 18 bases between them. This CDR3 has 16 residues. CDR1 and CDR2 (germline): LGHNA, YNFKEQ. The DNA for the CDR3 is TGTGCCAGCAGCCCCGAAGGGGCTAGGGGTTCAGATACGCAGTATTTT. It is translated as CASSPEGARGSDTQYF.

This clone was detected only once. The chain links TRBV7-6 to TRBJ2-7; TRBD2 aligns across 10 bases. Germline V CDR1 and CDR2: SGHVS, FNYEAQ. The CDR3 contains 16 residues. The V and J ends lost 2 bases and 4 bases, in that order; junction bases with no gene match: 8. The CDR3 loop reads CASSLLAGDDVYEQYF. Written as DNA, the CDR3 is TGTGCCAGCAGCTTACTAGCGGGAGATGATGTGTACGAGCAGTACTTC.

The CDR3 sequence: CATSGGQILNQPQHF. CDR3 nucleotide sequence: TGTGCCACCAGCGGGGGACAGATACTCAATCAGCCCCAGCATTTT. The chain employs TRBV15 and TRBJ1-5; 7 bases are shared with TRBD1. Germline CDR1 and CDR2: LNHNV and YYDKDF (reference sequence). After removal of 5 bases from V and 3 bases from J, the junction contained 7 bases not matched to a gene. This CDR3 has 15 amino acids.

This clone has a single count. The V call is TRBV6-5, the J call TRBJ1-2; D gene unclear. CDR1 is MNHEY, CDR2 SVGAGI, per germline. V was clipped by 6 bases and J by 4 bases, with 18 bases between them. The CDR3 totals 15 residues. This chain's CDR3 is CASRPDTTKGYGYTF. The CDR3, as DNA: TGTGCCAGCAGGCCTGACACGACGAAAGGCTATGGCTACACCTTC.

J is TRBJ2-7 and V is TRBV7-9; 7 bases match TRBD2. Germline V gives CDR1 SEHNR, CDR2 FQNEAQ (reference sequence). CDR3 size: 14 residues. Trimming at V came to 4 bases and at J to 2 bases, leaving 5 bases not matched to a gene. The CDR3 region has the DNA TGTGCCAGCAGCTCCCCTAGCGGAACCTACGAGCAGTACTTC. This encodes CASSSPSGTYEQYF.

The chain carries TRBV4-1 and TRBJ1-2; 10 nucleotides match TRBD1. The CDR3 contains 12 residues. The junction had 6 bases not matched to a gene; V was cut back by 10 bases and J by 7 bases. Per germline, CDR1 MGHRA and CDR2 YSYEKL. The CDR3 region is CATLGQGVGYTF. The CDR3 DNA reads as TGCGCCACCCTTGGACAGGGGGTTGGCTACACCTTC.